A single sample gave rise to the 4 T cell receptor beta chains below, sequenced in a study of Tregs in tolerant kidney transplant recipients. Clones were read by immunoSEQ multiplex PCR, and TCRdb kept only the in-frame ones, dropping some. This specimen shows more than 30,000 clones; the ten leading clones hold roughly 14%. The input for sequencing was CD8+ T cells from blood, taken before the transplant. The source of these receptors is a human donor who received a combined kidney and bone marrow transplant.

A note on this clone: The sequence runs out 3 residues before the end of the CDR3; the remainder is reconstructed from the germline J gene. The J gene is TRBJ2-3, the V gene TRBV6-1, with 9 bases that match TRBD1. Unmatched junction bases numbered 6, after V lost 2 bases and J lost 0 bases. The CDR3 spans 17 residues. Germline V gene lookup returns CDR1 MNHNS and CDR2 SASEGT. Partial CDR3 DNA: TGTGCCAGCAGTGAAATCTTGGGACAGGGCAGCACAGATACG. Translated, it gives CASSEILGQGSTDT. The whole CDR3 protein reads CASSEILGQGSTDTQYF.

Worth noting for this clone: The read ends 3 residues shy of where the CDR3 ends; the end is completed using the germline J gene. The chain combines TRBV5-5 with TRBJ1-5; perhaps TRBD1 as D (5 bases). The CDR3 is made up of 13 amino acids. Germline V gene lookup returns CDR1 SGHKS and CDR2 YYEKEE (reference sequence). Between the trimmed V and J ends, which lost 7 bases and 3 bases, there was a span of 11 bases. CDR3 protein: CASQSGDNQPQHF. CDR3 bases read: TGTGCCAGCCAGTCGGGGGACAATCAGCCC.

About this clone: The sequenced fragment ends 3 residues before the CDR3 boundary, so the rest is inferred from the germline J gene. V gene TRBV19 combines with J gene TRBJ1-1; no clear D. Trimming took off 7 bases at V and 7 bases at J, with 16 bases between the two ends. The germline V gene encodes CDR1 LNHDA and CDR2 SQIVND (reference sequence). There are 13 residues in the CDR3. The sequenced CDR3 bases are TGTGCCAGTACGGATGGTTGGGCCAGTGAA. Residues: CASTDGWASE. The full CDR3 protein is CASTDGWASEAFF.

As for this clone: The observed sequence ends 3 residues before the CDR3 terminus, with the missing tail filled in from the germline J gene. V and J are TRBV18 and TRBJ2-7; possibly TRBD1 for D (5 bases). Trimming pared 0 bases from V and 3 bases from J, leaving 9 bases between. This CDR3 has 14 amino acids. CDR1 and CDR2 (germline): KGHSH, LQKENI. CDR3 residues: CASSPPQENYEQYF. The CDR3 DNA, read in part, is TGTGCCAGCTCACCACCACAGGAGAACTACGAG. The whole variable domain, filled in from reference TRBV18 and TRBJ2-7, reads NAGVMQNPRHLVRRRGQEARLRCSPMKGHSHVYWYRQLPEEGLKFMVYLQKENIIDESGMPKERFSAEFPKEGPSILRIQQVVRGDSAAYFCASSPPQENYEQYFGPGTRLTVT.